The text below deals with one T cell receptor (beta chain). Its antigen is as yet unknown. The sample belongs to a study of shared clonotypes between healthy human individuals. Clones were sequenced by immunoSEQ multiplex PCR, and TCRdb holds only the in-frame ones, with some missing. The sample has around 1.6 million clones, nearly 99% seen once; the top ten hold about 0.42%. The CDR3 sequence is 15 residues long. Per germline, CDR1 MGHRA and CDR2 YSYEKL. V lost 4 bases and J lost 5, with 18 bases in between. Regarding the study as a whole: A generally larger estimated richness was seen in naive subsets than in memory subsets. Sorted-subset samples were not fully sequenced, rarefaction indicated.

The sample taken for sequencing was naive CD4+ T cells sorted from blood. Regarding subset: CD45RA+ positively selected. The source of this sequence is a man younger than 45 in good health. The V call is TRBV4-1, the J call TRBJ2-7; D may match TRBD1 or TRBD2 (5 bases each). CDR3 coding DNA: TGCGCCAGCAGCCCTGTGGGGCAGGGACCCCACGAGCAGTACTTC. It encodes CASSPVGQGPHEQYF.